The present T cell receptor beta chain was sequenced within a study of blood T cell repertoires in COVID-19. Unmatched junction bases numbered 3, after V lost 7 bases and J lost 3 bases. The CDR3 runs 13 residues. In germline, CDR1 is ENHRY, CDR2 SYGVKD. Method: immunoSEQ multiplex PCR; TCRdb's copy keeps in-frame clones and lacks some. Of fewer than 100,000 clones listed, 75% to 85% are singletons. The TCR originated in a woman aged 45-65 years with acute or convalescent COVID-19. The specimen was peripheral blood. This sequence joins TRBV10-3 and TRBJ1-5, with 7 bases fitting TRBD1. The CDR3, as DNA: TGTGCCATCAAGGGACAGCCCAATCAGCCCCAGCATTTT. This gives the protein CAIKGQPNQPQHF.